What follows are 14 T cell receptor beta chains derived from one specimen sequenced in a study of shared clonotypes between healthy human individuals. Only in-frame clones appear in the TCRdb table, and some are missing; sequencing was by immunoSEQ multiplex PCR. The repertoire holds hundreds of thousands of clones, approximately 80% seen once, with more than 10% in the top ten. The material sequenced was PBMCs. These receptors all stem from a woman in her thirties or forties in good health. Some clones in this sample may be carry-over from other donors' samples.

The chain employs TRBV5-1 and TRBJ2-3, with TRBD1 matching 11 bases. CDR3 size: 16 residues. J gave up 3 bases and V 0 bases, and 3 bases lay outside the gene matches. The germline CDR1 and CDR2 sequences are SGHRS and YFSETQ. CDR3 nucleotides: TGCGCCAGCAGCTTGGTTGGACAGGGGGCAACAGATACGCAGTATTTT. Encoded protein: CASSLVGQGATDTQYF.

This clone showed up just once. The genes are TRBV5-6 and TRBJ1-2; D gene unclear. Deletions cut 4 bases from V and 5 bases from J, with 9 bases between. The CDR3 consists of 12 residues. From germline, CDR1 is SGHDT and CDR2 YYEEEE. The CDR3 bases are TGTGCCAGCAGCCAGGCCATATATGGCTACACCTTC. Translation gives CASSQAIYGYTF.

The V and J genes are TRBV4-1 and TRBJ1-2; the D gene is possibly TRBD1 (5 bases). Germline values: CDR1 MGHRA, CDR2 YSYEKL. The CDR3 has 15 residues. V lost 2 bases, J lost 6 bases, and 16 bases lay in between. In nucleotides, the CDR3 is TGCGCCAGCAGCCAACACGGGACCCCTCTTGATGGCTACACCTTC. It encodes CASSQHGTPLDGYTF.

The V call is TRBV18, the J call TRBJ2-6; D gene unclear. Trimming shortened V by 6 bases and J by 0 bases, and 12 bases separated the two germline ends. Per germline, CDR1 KGHSH and CDR2 LQKENI. The CDR3 covers 16 residues. CDR3 protein: CASSPGMGSGANVLTF. The DNA of the CDR3 is TGTGCCAGCTCTCCTGGGATGGGCTCTGGGGCCAACGTCCTGACTTTC.

This clone has more than one count but fewer than ten. The V gene is TRBV6-5, the J gene TRBJ2-5; 7 bases agree with TRBD1. Judging by the DNA end, TRBJ2-7 fits better; the J call may be wrong. Germline values: CDR1 MNHEY, CDR2 SVGAGI. The CDR3 extends over 13 amino acids. In nucleotides, the CDR3 is TGTGCCAGCAGCAGCTGGGACAGCTACGAGCAGTACTTC. Protein product: CASSSWDSYEQYF.

The rearrangement joins TRBV7-8 to TRBJ2-3; D remains ambiguous. V lost 0 bases, J lost 1 base, and 8 bases lay in between. This CDR3 spans 15 amino acids. The germline V gene encodes CDR1 SGHVS and CDR2 FQNEAQ. The CDR3 sequence is CASSLAPARTDTQYF. The CDR3, as DNA: TGTGCCAGCAGCTTAGCGCCGGCGCGCACAGATACGCAGTATTTT.

This clone was found a few times. Since a far larger clone is one base different, this is likely a read error. In the same sample, other DNA sequences code for this CDR3. The chain has TRBV28 and TRBJ1-2; no clear D. The CDR3 has 11 residues. The V gene's germline CDR1 is MDHEN and CDR2 SYDVKM. The CDR3 reads CASSTSYGYTF. In DNA, the CDR3 is TGCGCCAGCAGTACGAGTTATGGCTACACCTTC.

V usage is TRBV6-5 and J usage is TRBJ2-7, with D tentatively TRBD1 (6 bases). V gave up 6 bases and J gave up 5 bases, with 17 bases separating them. CDR3 size: 14 residues. Germline V CDR1 and CDR2: MNHEY, SVGAGI. The DNA of the CDR3 is TGTGCCAGCAGAAAGACACAGGGACGGCACGAGCAGTACTTC. Translation gives CASRKTQGRHEQYF.

V is TRBV2 and J is TRBJ2-7; TRBD1 matches 7 bases. This CDR3 is built from 15 residues. Germline-derived CDR1 and CDR2 are SNHLY and FYNNEI. Trimming cost V 3 bases and J 0 bases; bases outside gene matches: 5. The CDR3 loop is CASSDSGTVSYEQYF. The CDR3 bases are TGTGCCAGCAGTGACTCCGGGACAGTCTCCTACGAGCAGTACTTC.

This chain connects TRBV4-2 to TRBJ2-7, with D perhaps being TRBD1 or TRBD2 (5 bases each). Trimming removed 4 bases at V and 6 bases at J, with 19 bases between. CDR3 size: 15 residues. Germline CDR1 is LGHNA and CDR2 is YNFKEQ. The CDR3 region has the DNA TGTGCCAGCAGCCGCCCCCGGGACGCCAACGCCGAGCAGTACTTC. Translating it yields CASSRPRDANAEQYF.

This chain joins TRBV5-1 and TRBJ2-1; 10 nucleotides match TRBD2. V shed 1 base and J 3 bases; nucleotides not matched to a gene: 7. Per the germline V gene, CDR1 is SGHRS and CDR2 is YFSETQ. This CDR3 has 17 amino acids. Written as DNA, the CDR3 is TGCGCCAGCAGCTTGCGGACTAGCGGACCCAGCTACAATGAGCAGTTCTTC. Protein sequence: CASSLRTSGPSYNEQFF.

The rearrangement joins TRBV2 to TRBJ2-1; tentative D call: TRBD2 (5 bases). CDR1 is SNHLY and CDR2 is FYNNEI in the germline V gene. The V end lost 2 bases, the J end lost 7 bases, and 15 bases lay between the germline ends. The CDR3 covers 15 residues. The CDR3 protein is CASSENLALFNEQFF. In DNA form, the CDR3 reads TGTGCCAGCAGTGAAAATCTAGCCCTCTTTAATGAGCAGTTCTTC.

This clone was seen repeatedly, ten times or more. This CDR3 is CASSLTSGSSLNEQFF. The CDR3 nucleotides read TGTGCCAGCAGTTTAACTAGCGGGAGTTCATTGAATGAGCAGTTCTTC. This sequence joins TRBV28 and TRBJ2-1, with TRBD2 matching 11 bases. Trimming removed 2 bases from V and 7 bases from J; junction bases left unmatched: 7. The CDR3 runs to 16 residues. Germline V gene lookup returns CDR1 MDHEN and CDR2 SYDVKM. The full variable domain, completed using reference TRBV28 and TRBJ2-1, is DVKVTQSSRYLVKRTGEKVFLECVQDMDHENMFWYRQDPGLGLRLIYFSYDVKMKEKGDIPEGYSVSREKKERFSLILESASTNQTSMYLCASSLTSGSSLNEQFFGPGTRLTVL.

About this clone: This probably arose from a read error, given a far larger clone one base away. The rearrangement joins TRBV27 to TRBJ2-7, with 8 bases identical to TRBD2. Germline V gene data show CDR1 as MNHEY and CDR2 as SMNVEV (reference sequence). CDR3 size: 14 residues. The junction had 10 bases not matched to a gene; V was cut back by 6 bases and J by 6 bases. DNA for the CDR3: TGTGCCAGCAGAGCGACTAGCGAGTACTGCGAGCAGTACTTC. Residues: CASRATSEYCEQYF.